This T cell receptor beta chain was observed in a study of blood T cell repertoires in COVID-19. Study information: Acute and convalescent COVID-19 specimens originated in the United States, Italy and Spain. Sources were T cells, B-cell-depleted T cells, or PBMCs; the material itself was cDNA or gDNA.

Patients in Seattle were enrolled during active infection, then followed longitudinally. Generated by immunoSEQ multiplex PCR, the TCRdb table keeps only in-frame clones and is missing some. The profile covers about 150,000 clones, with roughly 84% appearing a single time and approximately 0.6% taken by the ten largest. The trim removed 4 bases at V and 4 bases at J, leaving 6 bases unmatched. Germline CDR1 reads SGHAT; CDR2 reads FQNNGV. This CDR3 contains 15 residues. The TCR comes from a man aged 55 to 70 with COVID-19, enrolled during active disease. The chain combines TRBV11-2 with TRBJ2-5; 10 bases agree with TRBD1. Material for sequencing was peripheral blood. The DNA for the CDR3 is TGTGCCAGCAGCTCCACGGGACAGGGGAGAGAGACCCAGTACTTC. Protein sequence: CASSSTGQGRETQYF.